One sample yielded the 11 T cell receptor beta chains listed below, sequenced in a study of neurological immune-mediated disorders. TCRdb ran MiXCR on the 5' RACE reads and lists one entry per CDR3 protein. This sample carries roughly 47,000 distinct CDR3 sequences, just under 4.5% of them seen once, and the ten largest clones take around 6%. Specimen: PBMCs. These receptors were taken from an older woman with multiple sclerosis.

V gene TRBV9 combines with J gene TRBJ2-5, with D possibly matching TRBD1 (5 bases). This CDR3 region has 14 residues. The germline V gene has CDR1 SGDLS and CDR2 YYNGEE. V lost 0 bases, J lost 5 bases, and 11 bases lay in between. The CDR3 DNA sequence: TGTGCCAGCAGCGTAGGGGGCAGGCGGGAGACCCAGTACTTC. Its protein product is CASSVGGRRETQYF.

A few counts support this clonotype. The chain's CDR3 is CAISVQARTEAFF. CDR3 bases: TGTGCCATCAGTGTCCAGGCCAGGACTGAAGCTTTCTTT. The V call is TRBV10-3, the J call TRBJ1-1; D gene unclear. The V gene lost 4 bases and the J gene lost 5 bases, with 11 bases spanning the gap. The CDR3 runs to 13 residues. Germline loops: CDR1 ENHRY, CDR2 SYGVKD.

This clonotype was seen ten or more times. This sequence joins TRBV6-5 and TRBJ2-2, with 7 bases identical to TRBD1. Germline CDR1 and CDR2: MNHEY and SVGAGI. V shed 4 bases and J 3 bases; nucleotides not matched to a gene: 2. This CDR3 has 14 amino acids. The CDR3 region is CASSSQGDTGELFF. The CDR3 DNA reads TGTGCCAGCAGTTCTCAGGGGGACACCGGGGAGCTGTTTTTT.

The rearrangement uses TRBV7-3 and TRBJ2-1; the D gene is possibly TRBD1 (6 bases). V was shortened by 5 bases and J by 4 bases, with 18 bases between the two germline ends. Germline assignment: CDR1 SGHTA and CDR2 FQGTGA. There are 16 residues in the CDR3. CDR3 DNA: TGTGCCAGCAGCCCCCAGGGGACGAGGGCATACAATGAGCAGTTCTTC. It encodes CASSPQGTRAYNEQFF. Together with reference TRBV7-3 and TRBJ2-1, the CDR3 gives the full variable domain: GAGVSQTPSNKVTEKGKYVELRCDPISGHTALYWYRQSLGQGPEFLIYFQGTGAADDSGLPNDRFFAVRPEGSVSTLKIQRTERGDSAVYLCASSPQGTRAYNEQFFGPGTRLTVL.

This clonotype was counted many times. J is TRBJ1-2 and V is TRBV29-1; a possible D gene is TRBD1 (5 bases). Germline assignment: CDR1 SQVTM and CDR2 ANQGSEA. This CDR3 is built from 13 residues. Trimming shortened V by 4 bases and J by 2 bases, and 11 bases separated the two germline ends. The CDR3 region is CSVGQGVNYGYTF. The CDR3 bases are TGCAGCGTTGGGCAGGGAGTGAACTATGGCTACACCTTC. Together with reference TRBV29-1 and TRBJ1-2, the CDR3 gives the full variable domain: SAVISQKPSRDICQRGTSLTIQCQVDSQVTMMFWYRQQPGQSLTLIATANQGSEATYESGFVIDKFPISRPNLTFSTLTVSNMSPEDSSIYLCSVGQGVNYGYTFGSGTRLTVV.

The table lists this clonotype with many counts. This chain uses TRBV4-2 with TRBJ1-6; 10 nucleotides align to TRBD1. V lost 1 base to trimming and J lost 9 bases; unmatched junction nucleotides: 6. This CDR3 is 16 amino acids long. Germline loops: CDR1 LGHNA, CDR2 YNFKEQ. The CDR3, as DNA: TGTGCCAGCAGCCAAGCCACGGGACAGGGGACTTCACCCCTCCACTTT. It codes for CASSQATGQGTSPLHF.

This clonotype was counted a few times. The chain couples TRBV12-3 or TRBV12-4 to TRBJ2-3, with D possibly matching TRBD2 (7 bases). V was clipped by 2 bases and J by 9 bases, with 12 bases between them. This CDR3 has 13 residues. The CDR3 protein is CASSLIGGATQYF. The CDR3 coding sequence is TGTGCCAGCAGTTTAATAGGGGGGGCAACGCAGTATTTT.

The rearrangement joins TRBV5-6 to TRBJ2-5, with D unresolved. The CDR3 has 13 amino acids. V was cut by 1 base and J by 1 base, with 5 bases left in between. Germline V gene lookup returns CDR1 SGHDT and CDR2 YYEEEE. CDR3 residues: CASSLPFQETQYF. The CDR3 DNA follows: TGTGCCAGCAGCTTGCCATTCCAAGAGACCCAGTACTTC.

This CDR3 is CASSVTGDPDAEQYF. CDR3 coding DNA: TGTGCCAGCAGTGTAACCGGAGACCCTGACGCCGAGCAGTACTTC. The chain employs TRBV7-2 and TRBJ2-7; D is unclear. This CDR3 has 15 amino acids. Germline CDR1 reads SGHTA; CDR2 reads FQGNSA. Between the trimmed V and J ends, which lost 6 bases and 6 bases, there was a span of 21 bases. Full variable domain (outside the CDR3, taken from reference TRBV7-2 and TRBJ2-7): GAGVSQSPSNKVTEKGKDVELRCDPISGHTALYWYRQSLGQGLEFLIYFQGNSAPDKSGLPSDRFSAERTGGSVSTLTIQRTQQEDSAVYLCASSVTGDPDAEQYFGPGTRLTVT.

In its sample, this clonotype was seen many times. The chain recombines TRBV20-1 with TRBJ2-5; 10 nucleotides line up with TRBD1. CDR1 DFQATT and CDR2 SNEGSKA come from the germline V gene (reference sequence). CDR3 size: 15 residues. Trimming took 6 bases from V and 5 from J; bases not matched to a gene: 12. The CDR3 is CSADRGTAAVETQYF. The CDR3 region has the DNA TGCAGTGCGGACAGGGGGACAGCCGCAGTCGAGACCCAGTACTTC.

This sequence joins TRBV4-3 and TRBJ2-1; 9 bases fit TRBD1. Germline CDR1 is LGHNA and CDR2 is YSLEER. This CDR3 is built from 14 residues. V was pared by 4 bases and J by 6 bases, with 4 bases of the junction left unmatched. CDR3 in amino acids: CASSRQGVANEQFF. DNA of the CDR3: TGCGCCAGCAGCCGACAGGGGGTGGCCAATGAGCAGTTCTTC.